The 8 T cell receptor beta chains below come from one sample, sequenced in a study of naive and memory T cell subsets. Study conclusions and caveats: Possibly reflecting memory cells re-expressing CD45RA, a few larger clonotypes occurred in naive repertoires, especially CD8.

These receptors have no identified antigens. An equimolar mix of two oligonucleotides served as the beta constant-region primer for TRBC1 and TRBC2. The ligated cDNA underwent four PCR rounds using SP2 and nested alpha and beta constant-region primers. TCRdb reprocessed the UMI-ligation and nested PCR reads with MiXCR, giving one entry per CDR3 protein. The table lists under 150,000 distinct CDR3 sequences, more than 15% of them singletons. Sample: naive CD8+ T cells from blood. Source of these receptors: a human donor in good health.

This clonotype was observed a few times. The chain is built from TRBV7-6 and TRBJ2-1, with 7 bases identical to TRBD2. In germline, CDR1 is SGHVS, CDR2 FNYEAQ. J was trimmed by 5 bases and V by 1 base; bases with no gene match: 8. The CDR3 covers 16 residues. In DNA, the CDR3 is TGTGCCAGCAGCTTAGTATGGGGAGGGCAAAACAATGAGCAGTTCTTC. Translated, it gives CASSLVWGGQNNEQFF. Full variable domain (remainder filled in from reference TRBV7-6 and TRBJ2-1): GAGVSQSPRYKVTKRGQDVALRCDPISGHVSLYWYRQALGQGPEFLTYFNYEAQQDKSGLPNDRFSAERPEGSISTLTIQRTEQRDSAMYRCASSLVWGGQNNEQFFGPGTRLTVL.

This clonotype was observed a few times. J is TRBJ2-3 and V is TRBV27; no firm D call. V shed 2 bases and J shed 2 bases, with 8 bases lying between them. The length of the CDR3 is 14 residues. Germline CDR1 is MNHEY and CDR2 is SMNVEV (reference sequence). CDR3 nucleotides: TGTGCCAGCAGTTTAAGTCAGTCCACAGATACGCAGTATTTT. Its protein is CASSLSQSTDTQYF.

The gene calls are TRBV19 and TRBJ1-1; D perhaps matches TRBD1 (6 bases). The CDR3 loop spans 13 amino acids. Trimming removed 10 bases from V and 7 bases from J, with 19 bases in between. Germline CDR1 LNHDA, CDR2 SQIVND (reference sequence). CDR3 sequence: CATTPGQRLEAFF. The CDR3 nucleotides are TGTGCCACCACCCCGGGACAAAGGCTTGAAGCTTTCTTT.

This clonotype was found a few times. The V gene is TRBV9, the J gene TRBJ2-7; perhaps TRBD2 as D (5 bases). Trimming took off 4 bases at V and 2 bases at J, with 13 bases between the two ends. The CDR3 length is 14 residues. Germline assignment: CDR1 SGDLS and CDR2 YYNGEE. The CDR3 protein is CASSPYGETYEQYF. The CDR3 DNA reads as TGTGCCAGCAGCCCCTACGGGGAAACCTACGAGCAGTACTTC.

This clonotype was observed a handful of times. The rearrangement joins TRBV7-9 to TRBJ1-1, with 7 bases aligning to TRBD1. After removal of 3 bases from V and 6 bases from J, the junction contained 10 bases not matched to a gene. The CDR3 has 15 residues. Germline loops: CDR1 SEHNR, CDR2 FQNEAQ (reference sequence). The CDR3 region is CASSLARGQEPEAFF. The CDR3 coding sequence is TGTGCCAGCAGCTTGGCCCGCGGACAGGAGCCTGAAGCTTTCTTT.

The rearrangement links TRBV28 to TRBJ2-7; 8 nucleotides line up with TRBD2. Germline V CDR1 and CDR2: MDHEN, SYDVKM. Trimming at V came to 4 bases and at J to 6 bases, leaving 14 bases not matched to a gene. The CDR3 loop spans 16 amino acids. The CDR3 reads CASSSHRGGTDSEQYF. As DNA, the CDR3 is TGTGCCAGCAGTTCGCACCGGGGGGGTACTGACTCCGAGCAGTACTTC.

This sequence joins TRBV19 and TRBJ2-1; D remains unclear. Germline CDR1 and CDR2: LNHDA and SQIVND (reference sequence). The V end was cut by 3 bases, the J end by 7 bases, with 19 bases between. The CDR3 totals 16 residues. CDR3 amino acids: CASSISTPINHNEQFF. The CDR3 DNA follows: TGTGCCAGTAGTATTTCAACTCCTATCAACCATAATGAGCAGTTCTTC. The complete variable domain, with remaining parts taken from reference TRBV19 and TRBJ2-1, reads DGGITQSPKYLFRKEGQNVTLSCEQNLNHDAMYWYRQDPGQGLRLIYYSQIVNDFQKGDIAEGYSVSREKKESFPLTVTSAQKNPTAFYLCASSISTPINHNEQFFGPGTRLTVL.

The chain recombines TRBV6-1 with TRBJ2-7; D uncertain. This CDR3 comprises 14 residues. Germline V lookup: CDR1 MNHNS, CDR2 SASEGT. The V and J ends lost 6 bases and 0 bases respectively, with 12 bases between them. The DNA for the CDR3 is TGTGCCAGCAGGGACCCCTGGGCCTCCTACGAGCAGTACTTC. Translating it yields CASRDPWASYEQYF.